A single T cell receptor (beta chain) is shown here with its context. cDNA came from about 0.5 to 1 ug RNA primed by random hexamers. A multiplex approach, immunoSEQ multiplex PCR, amplified TCR beta CDR3 across 54 Vbeta and 13 Jbeta. TCRdb itself ran the immunoSEQ multiplex PCR reads through MiXCR, one entry per CDR3 protein. The repertoire holds around 220,000 distinct CDR3 sequences, with roughly nine tenths as singletons. TCR beta sequencing was performed on blood CD8+ and CD4+ T cells. The multiple sclerosis controls consisted of treatment-naive patients with relapsing-remitting disease, either stable or active. The germline gives CDR1 SGHNT, CDR2 YENEEA. The CDR3 consists of 14 residues. V was shortened by 5 bases and J by 6 bases, with 17 bases between the two germline ends. The record originates from a study of CD8 T cells in Susac syndrome.

The receptor's source is a human donor with multiple sclerosis. V gene TRBV11-3 combines with J gene TRBJ2-7; no firm D call. Sequencing was performed on CD8+ T cells from PBMCs. The CDR3 here is CASSADLVWGEQYF. DNA for the CDR3: TGTGCCAGCAGCGCCGACCTTGTCTGGGGCGAGCAGTACTTC.